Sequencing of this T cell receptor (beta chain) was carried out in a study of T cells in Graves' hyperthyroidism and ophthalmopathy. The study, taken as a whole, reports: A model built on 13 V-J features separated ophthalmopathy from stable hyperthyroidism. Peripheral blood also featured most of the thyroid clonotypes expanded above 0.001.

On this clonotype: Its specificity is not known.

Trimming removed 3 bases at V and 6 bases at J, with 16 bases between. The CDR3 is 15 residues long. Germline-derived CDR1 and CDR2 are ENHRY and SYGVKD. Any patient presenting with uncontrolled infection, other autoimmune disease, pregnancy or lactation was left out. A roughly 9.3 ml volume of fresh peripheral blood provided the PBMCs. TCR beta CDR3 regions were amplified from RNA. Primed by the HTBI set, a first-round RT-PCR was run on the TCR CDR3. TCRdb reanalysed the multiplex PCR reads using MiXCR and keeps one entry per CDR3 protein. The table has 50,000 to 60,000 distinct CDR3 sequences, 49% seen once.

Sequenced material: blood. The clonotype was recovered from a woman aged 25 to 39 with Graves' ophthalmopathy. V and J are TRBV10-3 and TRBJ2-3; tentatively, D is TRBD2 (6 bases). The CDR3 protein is CAISDPFRETDTQYF. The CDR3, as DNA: TGTGCCATCAGTGACCCCTTCCGGGAGACGGATACGCAGTATTTT.